This TCR beta chain was obtained from a study of technical replicates of blood from a handful of donors (dated 2017 in TCRdb). Germline trimming amounts to 3 bases on V and 12 bases on J, with 9 as the count of junction bases outside the gene matches. CDR1 and CDR2, looked up from the germline V gene, are SGHNT and YENEEA. The CDR3 measures 14 amino acids from cysteine to phenylalanine. Only CDR3 DNA remains: 42 bases, in frame from the first base. The protocol used for the library was the immunoSEQ multiplex PCR assay. TCRdb carries this immuneACCESS record with in-frame sequences only. Its versions omit some clonotypes, under half of them owing to an unresolved V gene in the studies checked, with the rest unexplained. The sample data list more than 90,000 clones, and about 95% of these were observed just once. Of the sample, roughly 0.34% falls within the top ten clones. Points on this clone: Its antigen is still unknown. No base quality values were provided; no much bigger clone lies one nucleotide off.

The TCR originated in a human donor in good health. The rearranged segments are TRBV11-3 and TRBJ2-1; 9 junctional bases match TRBD1. The specimen was T cells isolated from PBMCs. The CDR3 region: CASSLAGQGRMQFF. The bases read TGTGCCAGCAGCTTGGCCGGACAGGGGAGGATGCAGTTCTTC.